A single sample gave rise to the 26 T cell receptor beta chains below, sequenced in a study of blood T cell repertoires in COVID-19. Sequencing used immunoSEQ multiplex PCR; TCRdb keeps in-frame clones, though not all of them. The table lists approximately 360,000 clones, less than 90% of them singletons. The sample was PBMCs or T cells enriched from blood (not recorded which). The receptors were sampled from a woman in her forties or fifties who had recovered from COVID-19.

The V gene is TRBV30, the J gene TRBJ1-2; no firm D call. This CDR3 is built from 14 residues. Trimming shortened V by 2 bases and J by 3 bases, and 13 bases separated the two germline ends. Germline V gene sequence: CDR1 GTSNPN, CDR2 SVGIG (reference sequence). The CDR3 spells CAWSSPRGDYGYTF. For the CDR3, the DNA is TGTGCCTGGAGTTCTCCCCGCGGGGACTATGGCTACACCTTC.

CDR3 residues: CASSHRDTNGYTF. The CDR3, as DNA: TGTGCCAGCAGCCACCGGGACACCAATGGCTACACCTTC. This chain uses TRBV3-1 (or the pseudogene TRBV3-2) with TRBJ1-2, with D possibly being TRBD1 (6 bases). Germline V gives CDR1 LGHDT, CDR2 YNNKEL (reference sequence). This CDR3 comprises 13 residues. The V end lost 3 bases, the J end lost 6 bases, and 11 bases lay between the germline ends.

The rearrangement links TRBV5-4 to TRBJ2-5; 7 bases fit TRBD1. Germline-derived CDR1 and CDR2 are SGHNT and YYREEE (reference sequence). The J segment lost 1 base and the V segment lost 0 bases, leaving 9 bases of the junction unmatched. The CDR3 consists of 17 residues. CDR3 in amino acids: CASSLAPTGVGQETQYF. Here the CDR3 DNA reads TGTGCCAGCAGCTTGGCCCCCACAGGGGTCGGCCAAGAGACCCAGTACTTC.

V gene TRBV18 combines with J gene TRBJ1-1; TRBD1 matches 9 bases. Per germline, CDR1 KGHSH and CDR2 LQKENI. The V segment lost 4 bases and the J segment 4 bases; nucleotides outside the gene matches: 7. CDR3 length: 15 residues. The CDR3 DNA follows: TGTGCCAGCTCACTCACAGGGGGCGAAGTCACTGAAGCTTTCTTT. Translating it yields CASSLTGGEVTEAFF.

There are a few counts of this clone. This chain joins TRBV5-1 and TRBJ2-1, with TRBD2 matching over 8 bases. Germline CDR1 and CDR2: SGHRS and YFSETQ. Trimming cost V 3 bases and J 9 bases; bases outside gene matches: 5. The CDR3 consists of 13 residues. The CDR3 loop is CASSSREEGEQFF. The CDR3 nucleotides are TGCGCCAGCAGCTCGCGGGAGGAGGGTGAGCAGTTCTTC. The whole variable domain, filled in from reference TRBV5-1 and TRBJ2-1, reads KAGVTQTPRYLIKTRGQQVTLSCSPISGHRSVSWYQQTPGQGLQFLFEYFSETQRNKGNFPGRFSGRQFSNSRSEMNVSTLELGDSALYLCASSSREEGEQFFGPGTRLTVL.

The V call is TRBV19, the J call TRBJ1-1, with a weak D call TRBD1 (5 bases). The CDR3 sequence is 16 residues long. CDR1 is LNHDA and CDR2 is SQIVND in the germline V gene (reference sequence). Deletions cut 6 bases from V and 0 bases from J, with 17 bases between. CDR3: CASRVGDRLLNTEAFF. CDR3 coding DNA: TGTGCCAGTAGGGTAGGAGACAGACTTCTGAACACTGAAGCTTTCTTT.

This chain connects TRBV5-8 to TRBJ1-6; D uncertain. The ends were cut back, 1 base at V and 10 bases at J, with 9 bases in the middle. Germline V gene sequence: CDR1 SGHTS, CDR2 YDEGEE. This CDR3 is 13 amino acids long. The CDR3 nucleotides read TGTGCCAGCAGCTTGTCTCGGGAATCACCCCTCCACTTT. Amino acid sequence: CASSLSRESPLHF.

The chain has TRBV30 and TRBJ2-7; tentatively, D is TRBD2 (5 bases). This CDR3 comprises 12 residues. Germline CDR1 GTSNPN, CDR2 SVGIG (reference sequence). Trimming left V 2 bases short and J 0 bases short, with 5 bases between. Here the CDR3 DNA reads TGTGCCTGGAGTCGGGACTCCTACGAGCAGTACTTC. Translation gives CAWSRDSYEQYF.

J is TRBJ2-1 and V is TRBV7-2; 15 nucleotides agree with TRBD2. Germline loops: CDR1 SGHTA, CDR2 FQGNSA. J lost 9 bases, V lost 4 bases, and 13 bases had no gene match. CDR3 length: 18 amino acids. The CDR3 sequence is CASSYRTSGGAFFSEQFF. The CDR3 DNA reads TGTGCCAGCAGCTACCGGACTAGCGGGGGGGCATTTTTTAGTGAGCAGTTCTTC.

The rearrangement uses TRBV30 and TRBJ1-3, with 7 bases lining up with TRBD1. CDR1 is GTSNPN and CDR2 is SVGIG in the germline V gene (reference sequence). This CDR3 has 14 amino acids. V gave up 5 bases and J gave up 2 bases; unmatched junction bases: 6. The CDR3 sequence: CAWGGRGAGNTIYF. CDR3 bases: TGTGCCTGGGGAGGCAGGGGGGCTGGAAACACCATATATTTT.

Written as DNA, the CDR3 is TGTGCCAGCAGCTTAGATCAGCGGTATAATTCACCCCTCCACTTT. Translation gives CASSLDQRYNSPLHF. This chain links TRBV11-3 with TRBJ1-6; the D is unclear. The CDR3 spans 15 residues. Trimming left V 0 bases short and J 4 bases short, with 7 bases between. Germline CDR1 and CDR2: SGHNT and YENEEA.

This sequence joins TRBV6-2 or TRBV6-3 and TRBJ1-3; D possibly corresponds to TRBD1 (5 bases). The V gene lost 5 bases and the J gene lost 0 bases, with 23 bases spanning the gap. Germline CDR1 is MNHEY and CDR2 is SVGEGT. This CDR3 contains 19 residues. DNA of the CDR3: TGTGCCAGCAGTCCCCTTTGGGGGGGATCTGGTTTCTCTGGAAACACCATATATTTT. It encodes CASSPLWGGSGFSGNTIYF.

The chain combines TRBV19 with TRBJ2-1, with D unclear. Germline-derived CDR1 and CDR2 are LNHDA and SQIVND (reference sequence). Trimming removed 1 base at V and 7 bases at J, with 17 bases between. This CDR3 spans 16 amino acids. CDR3 nucleotides: TGTGCCAGTAGTATAGCGTGGGCCGGATTAAGAAATGAGCAGTTCTTC. It codes for CASSIAWAGLRNEQFF. Drawing the rest from reference TRBV19 and TRBJ2-1, the complete variable domain is DGGITQSPKYLFRKEGQNVTLSCEQNLNHDAMYWYRQDPGQGLRLIYYSQIVNDFQKGDIAEGYSVSREKKESFPLTVTSAQKNPTAFYLCASSIAWAGLRNEQFFGPGTRLTVL.

The chain has TRBV18 and TRBJ1-1; 7 bases map to TRBD1. Germline trimming cut 4 bases from V and 9 bases from J; bases unmatched to any gene: 14. CDR1 KGHSH and CDR2 LQKENI come from the germline V gene. The CDR3 is made up of 15 amino acids. This CDR3 is CASSLGQAQTRQAFF. Written as DNA, the CDR3 is TGTGCCAGCTCACTCGGACAGGCCCAAACGCGGCAAGCTTTCTTT.

The chain has TRBV5-1 and TRBJ2-3, with 11 bases aligning to TRBD1. Looked up from germline, CDR1 is SGHRS and CDR2 is YFSETQ. The CDR3 sequence is 15 residues long. Trimming cost V 2 bases and J 4 bases; bases outside gene matches: 3. CDR3 DNA: TGCGCCAGCAGCTTCCGGGACAGGGGGTCAGATACGCAGTATTTT. It codes for CASSFRDRGSDTQYF. Variable domain in full (rest from reference TRBV5-1 and TRBJ2-3): KAGVTQTPRYLIKTRGQQVTLSCSPISGHRSVSWYQQTPGQGLQFLFEYFSETQRNKGNFPGRFSGRQFSNSRSEMNVSTLELGDSALYLCASSFRDRGSDTQYFGPGTRLTVL.

J is TRBJ1-5 and V is TRBV19; 8 nucleotides match TRBD1. Germline CDR1 LNHDA, CDR2 SQIVND (reference sequence). The CDR3 sequence is 13 residues long. V shed 7 bases, J shed 4 bases, and the junction held 3 bases outside the gene matches. CDR3 in amino acids: CASTTGGNQPQHF. CDR3 DNA: TGTGCCAGTACCACAGGGGGGAATCAGCCCCAGCATTTT.

V gene TRBV5-1 combines with J gene TRBJ1-1; TRBD1 matches 9 bases. The J segment lost 0 bases and the V segment lost 4 bases, leaving 4 bases of the junction unmatched. The CDR3 has 15 amino acids. Germline CDR1 and CDR2: SGHRS and YFSETQ. The CDR3 sequence is CASSPGQGMNTEAFF. The DNA for the CDR3 is TGCGCCAGCAGCCCCGGACAGGGGATGAACACTGAAGCTTTCTTT.

The J gene is TRBJ2-7, the V gene TRBV30; TRBD2 agrees at 10 bases. V lost 4 bases to trimming and J lost 3 bases; unmatched junction nucleotides: 0. This CDR3 region has 12 residues. CDR1 and CDR2 from the germline V gene are GTSNPN and SVGIG (reference sequence). Here the CDR3 reads CAWTSGSYEQYF. The CDR3 DNA reads TGTGCCTGGACTAGCGGGAGCTACGAGCAGTACTTC.

This clone was counted between two and nine times. CDR3: CASSQEGGGFSPLHF. The CDR3 region has the DNA TGCGCCAGCAGCCAAGAAGGTGGCGGATTTTCACCCCTCCACTTT. The V and J genes are TRBV4-3 and TRBJ1-6, with D uncertain. Germline V gene data show CDR1 as LGHNA and CDR2 as YSLEER. The CDR3 loop spans 15 amino acids. Trimming stripped 0 bases from V and 9 bases from J, with 12 bases between.

CDR3 amino acids: CASSEAAGPWGYTF. CDR3 nucleotides: TGTGCCAGCAGTGAAGCGGCAGGCCCGTGGGGCTACACCTTC. The chain couples TRBV6-1 to TRBJ1-2, with no clear D. V lost 0 bases and J lost 8, with 13 bases in between. The CDR3 covers 14 residues. Germline values: CDR1 MNHNS, CDR2 SASEGT.

The chain uses TRBV23-1 and TRBJ2-5; maybe TRBD1 (6 bases). TRBV23-1 is annotated as an ORF whose role is uncertain. The CDR3 loop spans 16 amino acids. V was cut by 3 bases and J by 5 bases, with 19 bases left in between. The CDR3 sequence is CASSHSWTVDRETQYF. CDR3 DNA sequence: TGCGCCAGCAGTCATAGCTGGACAGTGGACCGGGAGACCCAGTACTTC.

This rearrangement joins TRBV2 to TRBJ1-5, with 10 bases identical to TRBD1. There are 14 residues in the CDR3. J was trimmed by 7 bases and V by 7 bases; bases with no gene match: 7. CDR1 is SNHLY, CDR2 FYNNEI, per germline. CDR3 residues: CASKRTGGWQPQHF. The CDR3 nucleotides read TGTGCCAGCAAGAGGACAGGGGGTTGGCAGCCCCAGCATTTT.

The chain recombines TRBV11-2 with TRBJ2-1; 7 nucleotides agree with TRBD2. The J segment lost 0 bases and the V segment lost 0 bases, leaving 11 bases of the junction unmatched. The CDR3 spans 19 residues. Germline CDR1 reads SGHAT; CDR2 reads FQNNGV. The CDR3 is CASSLDTSSGRSSYNEQFF. DNA for the CDR3: TGTGCCAGCAGCTTAGATACGTCTAGCGGAAGGAGCTCCTACAATGAGCAGTTCTTC.

This clone came up a few times. At the DNA level, this CDR3 is encoded by other sequences in the same sample as well. The genes are TRBV19 and TRBJ1-1; D perhaps matches TRBD1 (5 bases). Germline CDR1 LNHDA, CDR2 SQIVND (reference sequence). V dropped 3 bases and J dropped 2 bases, with 10 bases sitting between them. This CDR3 comprises 14 residues. The CDR3 protein is CASSISGVNTEAFF. The CDR3 DNA is TGTGCCAGTAGTATCTCGGGGGTTAACACTGAAGCTTTCTTT.

This clone was found a few times. The chain couples TRBV6-5 to TRBJ1-1, with D uncertain. CDR1 MNHEY and CDR2 SVGAGI come from the germline V gene. This CDR3 is 12 amino acids long. Trimming shortened V by 6 bases and J by 2 bases, and 7 bases separated the two germline ends. The CDR3 coding sequence is TGTGCCAGCAGCAAGCACAACACTGAAGCTTTCTTT. This encodes CASSKHNTEAFF.

The chain is built from TRBV30 and TRBJ1-2, with 9 bases aligning to TRBD1. The CDR3 consists of 13 residues. V trimming: 5 bases; J trimming: 5 bases; junction bases outside the gene matches: 6. The germline V gene encodes CDR1 GTSNPN and CDR2 SVGIG (reference sequence). The CDR3 loop reads CAWGTQGAYGYTF. CDR3 coding DNA: TGTGCCTGGGGGACACAGGGGGCTTATGGCTACACCTTC.